This TCR beta chain was recorded in a study of response to subunit inactivated influenza vaccine. Using its own MiXCR run on the RT-PCR reads, TCRdb lists one record per CDR3 protein. Found here are approximately 250,000 distinct CDR3 sequences, more than 10% of them singletons; the top ten hold about 7.8%. This clonotype was detected a few times. One junction end does not reproduce the germline sequence, and a read error may be involved. The CDR3 has 8 residues. In germline, CDR1 is DFQATT, CDR2 SNEGSKA (reference sequence). This TCR was recovered from a man aged 45-65 years who received an inactivated influenza vaccine. The chain employs TRBV20-1 and TRBJ2-5, with no clear D. This material consisted of non-naive T cells sorted from PBMCs, taken approximately 15 days before vaccination. This chain's CDR3 is CSARVGNF. CDR3 nucleotide sequence: TGCAGTGCTAGAGTTGGAAACTTC.